The source of this T cell receptor (beta chain) is a study of blood T cell repertoires in COVID-19. Whole-study context: Spain, Italy and the United States supplied samples that represented acute and convalescent COVID-19. T cells, B-cell-depleted T cells, or PBMCs provided the cDNA or gDNA that served as material.

Source study methods: Amplification of reference gene primers was used by the study to estimate nucleated cell counts. Using immunoSEQ multiplex PCR, the repertoire was profiled, and TCRdb retains in-frame clones only, with some absent. V and J calls plus clone size are reproduced from that table; the DNA served to infer D and trimming. Among about 160,000 clones, about 83% were seen once, and the ten largest hold about 9.3%. Germline V CDR1 and CDR2: KGHSH, LQKENI. V dropped 6 bases and J dropped 6 bases, with 18 bases sitting between them. CDR3 length equals 15 residues. The sequenced sample was peripheral blood. The TCR sequence derives from a woman in her 70s with COVID-19, enrolled during active disease. The chain links TRBV18 to TRBJ1-5; possibly TRBD1 for D (6 bases). The CDR3 loop reads CASSGLTGKGQPQHF. The CDR3 bases are TGTGCCAGCTCGGGGCTAACAGGGAAAGGTCAGCCCCAGCATTTT.